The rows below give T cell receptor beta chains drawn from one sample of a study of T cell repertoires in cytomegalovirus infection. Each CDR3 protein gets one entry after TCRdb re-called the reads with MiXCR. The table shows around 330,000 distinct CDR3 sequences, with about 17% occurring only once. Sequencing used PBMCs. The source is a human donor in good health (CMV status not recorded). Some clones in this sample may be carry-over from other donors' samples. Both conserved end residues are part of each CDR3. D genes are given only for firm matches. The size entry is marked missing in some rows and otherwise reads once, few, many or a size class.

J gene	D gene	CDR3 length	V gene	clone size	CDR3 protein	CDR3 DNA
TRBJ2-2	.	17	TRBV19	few	CASTWVGRPANTGELFF	TGTGCCAGTACTTGGGTGGGCAGGCCCGCGAACACCGGGGAGCTGTTTTTT
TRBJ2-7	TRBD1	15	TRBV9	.	CASSVGDRDPGEQYF	TGTGCCAGCAGCGTAGGGGACAGGGACCCAGGGGAGCAGTACTTC
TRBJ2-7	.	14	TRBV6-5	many	CASSYGTPGDEQYF	TGTGCCAGCAGTTACGGGACACCCGGGGACGAGCAGTACTTC
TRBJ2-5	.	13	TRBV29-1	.	CSVESPGTKTQYF	TGCAGCGTTGAATCCCCAGGGACCAAGACCCAGTACTTC
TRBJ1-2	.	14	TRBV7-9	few	CASSTSGASYGYTF	TGTGCCAGCAGCACCTCGGGCGCCTCGTATGGCTACACCTTC
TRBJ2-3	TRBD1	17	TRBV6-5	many	CASSYAHGTDFTDTQYF	TGTGCCAGCAGTTACGCTCACGGGACAGATTTCACAGATACGCAGTATTTT
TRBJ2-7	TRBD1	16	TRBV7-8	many	CASSLTSGTGRYEQYF	TGTGCCAGCAGCTTAACATCCGGGACAGGCCGCTACGAGCAGTACTTC
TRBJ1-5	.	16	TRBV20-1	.	CSASLLGRDFDQPQHF	TGCAGTGCTAGTTTGTTAGGGCGCGACTTCGATCAGCCCCAGCATTTT
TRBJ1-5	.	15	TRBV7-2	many	CASSARAGSNQPQHF	TGTGCCAGTTCGGCCAGGGCTGGAAGCAATCAGCCCCAGCATTTT
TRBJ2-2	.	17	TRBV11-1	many	CASSPGARGANTGELFF	TGTGCCAGCAGCCCGGGGGCAAGGGGAGCGAACACCGGGGAGCTGTTTTTT
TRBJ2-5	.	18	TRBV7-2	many	CASSLGQTSPLRGETQYF	TGTGCCAGCAGCTTAGGGCAGACATCACCTCTAAGGGGAGAGACCCAGTACTTC
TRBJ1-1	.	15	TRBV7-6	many	CASSLGQAMNTEAFF	TGTGCCAGCAGCTTAGGGCAGGCAATGAACACTGAAGCTTTCTTT
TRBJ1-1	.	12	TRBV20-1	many	CSAREQNTEAFF	TGCAGTGCTAGAGAACAGAACACTGAAGCTTTCTTT
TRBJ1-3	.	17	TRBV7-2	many	CASRLPQSGLAGNTIYF	TGTGCCAGCAGGTTACCCCAAAGCGGCTTGGCTGGAAACACCATATATTTT
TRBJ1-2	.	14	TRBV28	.	CASSSPAVDYGYTF	TGTGCCAGCAGTTCCCCGGCAGTAGACTATGGCTACACCTTC
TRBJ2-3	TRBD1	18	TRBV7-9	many	CASSLASGGTGLPDTQYF	TGTGCCAGCAGCTTAGCATCCGGCGGGACAGGGTTGCCAGATACGCAGTATTTT
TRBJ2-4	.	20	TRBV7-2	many	CASSLARQGREVSAKNIQYF	TGTGCCAGCAGCTTAGCCAGACAGGGGAGGGAAGTTTCGGCCAAAAACATTCAGTACTTC
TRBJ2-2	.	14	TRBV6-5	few	CASSQGGNTGELFF	TGTGCCAGCAGTCAGGGAGGGAACACCGGGGAGCTGTTTTTT
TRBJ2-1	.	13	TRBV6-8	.	CASISRGSSEQFF	TGTGCCAGCATATCCAGGGGTTCAAGTGAGCAGTTCTTC
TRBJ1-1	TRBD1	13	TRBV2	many	CASNDRENTEAFF	TGTGCCAGCAATGACAGGGAAAATACTGAAGCTTTCTTT
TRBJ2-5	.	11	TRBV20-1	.	CSAQTGETQYF	TGCAGTGCTCAAACGGGAGAGACCCAGTACTTC
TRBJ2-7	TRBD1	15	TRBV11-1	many	CASSFTDRTSYEQYF	TGTGCCAGCAGCTTCACGGACAGGACCTCCTACGAGCAGTACTTC
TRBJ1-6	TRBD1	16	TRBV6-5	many	CASSPSARGRRSPLHF	TGTGCCAGCAGTCCTTCTGCCAGGGGGCGACGTTCACCCCTCCACTTT
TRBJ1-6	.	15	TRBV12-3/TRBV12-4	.	CASSYVVGRDSPLHF	TGTGCCAGCAGCTATGTGGTTGGTAGGGATTCACCCCTCCACTTT
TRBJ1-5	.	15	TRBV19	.	CASSILAGGNQPQHF	TGTGCCAGTAGTATCCTCGCAGGGGGCAATCAGCCCCAGCATTTT
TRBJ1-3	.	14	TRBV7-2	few	CASSLWLSGNTIYF	TGTGCCAGCAGCTTGTGGCTATCTGGAAACACCATATATTTT
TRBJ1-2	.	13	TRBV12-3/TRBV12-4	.	CASTRTGGYGYTF	TGTGCCAGCACCCGAACTGGGGGCTATGGCTACACCTTC
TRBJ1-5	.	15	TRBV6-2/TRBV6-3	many	CASSYAGQFNQPQHF	TGTGCCAGCAGTTACGCTGGACAGTTCAATCAGCCCCAGCATTTT
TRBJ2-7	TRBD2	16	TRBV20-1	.	CSARVSGRGVSYEQYF	TGCAGTGCTAGAGTATCCGGGCGGGGGGTCTCCTACGAGCAGTACTTC
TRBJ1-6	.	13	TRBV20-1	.	CSASRGYNSPLHF	TGCAGTGCTAGCCGGGGCTATAATTCACCCCTCCACTTT
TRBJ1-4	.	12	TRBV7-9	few	CASRPSTGMLFF	TGTGCCAGCAGACCATCAACAGGGATGCTGTTTTTT
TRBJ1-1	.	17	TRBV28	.	CASSPAGGLGGDTEAFF	TGTGCCAGCAGTCCAGCTGGGGGGCTAGGGGGGGACACTGAAGCTTTCTTT
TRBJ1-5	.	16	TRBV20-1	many	CSAREGVPLINQPQHF	TGCAGTGCTAGAGAGGGGGTTCCATTAATCAATCAGCCCCAGCATTTT
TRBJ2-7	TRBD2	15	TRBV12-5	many	CASGFSAGGSHEQYF	TGTGCTAGTGGTTTCTCGGCGGGGGGAAGCCACGAGCAGTACTTC
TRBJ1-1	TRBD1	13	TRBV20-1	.	CSASGTGATEAFF	TGCAGTGCTTCCGGGACAGGCGCCACTGAAGCTTTCTTT
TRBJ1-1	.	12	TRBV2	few	CATLSQLNEAFF	TGTGCCACCCTAAGCCAGTTGAATGAAGCTTTCTTT
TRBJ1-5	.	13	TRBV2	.	CASREDSTQPQHF	TGTGCCAGCAGGGAGGACAGTACTCAGCCCCAGCATTTT
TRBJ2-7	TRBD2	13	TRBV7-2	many	CASSSLGLVEQYF	TGTGCCAGCAGCTCTTTAGGACTAGTCGAGCAGTACTTC
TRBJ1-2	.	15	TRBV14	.	CASSQGQHPGDGYTF	TGTGCCAGCAGCCAAGGACAACATCCAGGGGATGGCTACACCTTC
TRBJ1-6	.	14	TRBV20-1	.	CSAGVPSYNSPLHF	TGCAGTGCTGGGGTTCCCTCCTATAATTCACCCCTCCACTTT
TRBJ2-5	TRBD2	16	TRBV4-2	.	CASSQSSGVNAGGQYF	TGTGCCAGCAGCCAAAGTAGCGGGGTTAACGCGGGGGGCCAGTACTTC
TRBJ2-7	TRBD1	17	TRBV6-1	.	CASRSTGALQNSYEQYF	TGTGCCAGCAGGTCGACAGGGGCGCTCCAGAATTCCTACGAGCAGTACTTC
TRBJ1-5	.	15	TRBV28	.	CASSIPTESNQPQHF	TGTGCCAGCAGTATACCGACAGAGAGCAATCAGCCCCAGCATTTT
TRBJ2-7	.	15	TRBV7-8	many	CASSSLRGVYSEQYF	TGTGCCAGCAGCTCTCTCAGGGGAGTGTATAGCGAGCAGTACTTC
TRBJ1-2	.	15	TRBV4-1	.	CASRTEQYGGYGYTF	TGCGCCAGCAGGACAGAACAGTACGGAGGGTATGGCTACACCTTC
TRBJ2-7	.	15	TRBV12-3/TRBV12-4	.	CASSLGQMYGYEQYF	TGTGCCAGCAGTTTAGGACAGATGTACGGATACGAGCAGTACTTC
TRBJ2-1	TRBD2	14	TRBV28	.	CASSLAGVGNEQFF	TGTGCCAGCAGCCTAGCGGGGGTGGGCAATGAGCAGTTCTTC
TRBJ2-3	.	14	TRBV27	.	CASSFETDPDTQYF	TGTGCCAGCAGTTTCGAGACAGACCCAGATACGCAGTATTTT
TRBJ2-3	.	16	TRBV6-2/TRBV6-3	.	CASRHRRGIITDTQYF	TGTGCCAGCAGGCACCGCAGGGGCATTATTACAGATACGCAGTATTTT
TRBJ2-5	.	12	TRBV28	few	CASGPQGGTQYF	TGTGCCAGCGGCCCACAGGGAGGGACCCAGTACTTC
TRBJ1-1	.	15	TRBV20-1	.	CSARGRVGMNTEAFF	TGCAGTGCCCGGGGGCGGGTCGGAATGAACACTGAAGCTTTCTTT
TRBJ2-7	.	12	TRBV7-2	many	CASRPTAGEQYF	TGTGCCAGCAGACCCACGGCCGGCGAGCAGTACTTC
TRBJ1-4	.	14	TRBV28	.	CASSSAGGVEKLFF	TGTGCCAGCAGTTCTGCAGGAGGAGTTGAAAAACTGTTTTTT
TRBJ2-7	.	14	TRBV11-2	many	CASSLGQGGYEQYF	TGTGCCAGCAGCTTAGGGCAGGGAGGCTACGAGCAGTACTTC
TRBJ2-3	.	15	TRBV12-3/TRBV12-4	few	CASSLGRRWSDTQYF	TGTGCCAGCAGTTTGGGGCGACGTTGGTCAGATACGCAGTATTTT
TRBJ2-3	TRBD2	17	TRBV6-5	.	CASSLLRLADRTDTQYF	TGTGCCAGCAGTTTACTCCGACTAGCGGACCGCACAGATACGCAGTATTTT
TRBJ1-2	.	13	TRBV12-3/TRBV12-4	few	CASSLRGHYGYTF	TGTGCCAGCAGCCTACGCGGTCACTATGGCTACACCTTC
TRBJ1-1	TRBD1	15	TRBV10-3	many	CAISGQGGGDTEAFF	TGTGCCATCAGTGGACAGGGAGGGGGTGACACTGAAGCTTTCTTT
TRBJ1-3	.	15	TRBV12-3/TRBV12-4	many	CASSFARGSGNTIYF	TGTGCCAGCAGTTTTGCCCGGGGCTCTGGAAACACCATATATTTT